Listed here are 4 T cell receptor beta chains from one sample, sequenced in a study of T cells in Graves' hyperthyroidism and ophthalmopathy. Template material for amplifying TCR beta CDR3 regions consisted of RNA transcripts. In the first-round RT-PCR of the TCR CDR3, the HTBI primer set was used. TCRdb used MiXCR to reprocess the multiplex PCR reads, holding one entry per CDR3 protein. The sample shows about 740,000 distinct CDR3 sequences, 14% of them seen only once. Specimen: blood. The source of these receptors is a woman between 18 and 29 years old with Graves' hyperthyroidism.

This clonotype has at least ten counts. The chain combines TRBV30 with TRBJ2-7, with 10 bases identical to TRBD2. The CDR3 runs 20 residues. V was clipped by 3 bases and J by 2 bases; unmatched bases: 22. Per the germline V gene, CDR1 is GTSNPN and CDR2 is SVGIG (reference sequence). The CDR3 here is CAWSVQPRTSGVRSAYEQYF. CDR3 coding DNA: TGTGCCTGGAGCGTGCAACCCCGGACTAGCGGAGTCCGGTCGGCCTACGAGCAGTACTTC.

This clonotype has more than one count but fewer than ten. V is TRBV7-9 and J is TRBJ1-3; unclear D gene. From germline, CDR1 is SEHNR and CDR2 FQNEAQ (reference sequence). Trimming took off 2 bases at V and 5 bases at J, with 7 bases between the two ends. The CDR3 has 13 amino acids. The CDR3 nucleotides are TGTGCCAGCAGCTTACGCCAGAGAAACACCATATATTTT. Translation: CASSLRQRNTIYF.

This clonotype appeared many times. The chain carries TRBV12-3 or TRBV12-4 and TRBJ1-6; D remains ambiguous. There are 16 residues in the CDR3. The V end was cut by 7 bases, the J end by 4 bases, with 17 bases between. The CDR3 spells CASTLRIRGYNSPLHF. The DNA for the CDR3 is TGTGCCAGCACCCTACGGATCCGCGGTTATAATTCACCCCTCCACTTT.

This clonotype was found many times. The V and J genes are TRBV30 and TRBJ1-6, with D hard to call. Trimming cost V 3 bases and J 5 bases, with 20 bases left between them. Germline-derived CDR1 and CDR2 are GTSNPN and SVGIG (reference sequence). This CDR3 spans 17 amino acids. This CDR3 is CAWSLAVARLNNSPLHF. CDR3 DNA sequence: TGTGCCTGGAGCCTGGCAGTTGCGCGACTAAATAATTCACCCCTCCACTTT.